This T cell receptor beta chain originates from a study of blood T cells in healthy people across ages. Notes on the study in general: It was found that TCR beta diversity correlated strongly with the percentage of naive T cells.

Note on this clonotype: Its antigen is currently unknown.

Primed by a sample-barcoded 5' primer and a J-beta primer mix, a second PCR proceeded for about 6 to 11 cycles. TCRdb analysed the 5' RACE reads with MiXCR anew, one entry per CDR3 protein. The repertoire includes about 2 million distinct CDR3 sequences, 40% to 55% of them detected once, and over 2% sits in the top ten. This TCR derives from a woman aged 40 to 50 in good health. The specimen was blood.

In DNA, the CDR3 is TGTGCCAGCAGCATATACTCTGGGGCCAACGTCCTGACTTTC. This codes for CASSIYSGANVLTF. The chain combines TRBV7-3 with TRBJ2-6, with D unresolved. Trimming removed 5 bases at V and 0 bases at J, with 5 bases between. This CDR3 is built from 14 residues. Germline V gene sequence: CDR1 SGHTA, CDR2 FQGTGA. Complete variable domain (other parts from reference TRBV7-3 and TRBJ2-6): GAGVSQTPSNKVTEKGKYVELRCDPISGHTALYWYRQSLGQGPEFLIYFQGTGAADDSGLPNDRFFAVRPEGSVSTLKIQRTERGDSAVYLCASSIYSGANVLTFGAGSRLTVL.